This entry lists 16 T cell receptor beta chains sequenced from one sample in a study of human T cells and chemical hapten exposure. TCRdb processed the 5' RACE reads anew with MiXCR; each CDR3 protein has one entry. This table holds some 78,000 distinct CDR3 sequences, 7.7% found once. Unseparated into fractions, whole blood served as the source from which total RNA was extracted. Receptors were obtained from a male donor in good health.

In its sample, this clonotype was seen a few times. This chain uses TRBV7-9 with TRBJ1-5; tentatively, D is TRBD1 (6 bases). Per the germline V gene, CDR1 is SEHNR and CDR2 is FQNEAQ (reference sequence). The CDR3 runs 19 residues. The V and J ends lost 5 bases and 5 bases respectively, with 28 bases between them. CDR3 loop: CASSGRAAGELSRDQPQHF. The CDR3 DNA reads as TGTGCCAGCAGCGGAAGGGCGGCAGGGGAATTGTCCAGGGATCAGCCCCAGCATTTT. The entire variable domain, with the rest obtained from reference TRBV7-9 and TRBJ1-5, is as follows: DTGVSQNPRHKITKRGQNVTFRCDPISEHNRLYWYRQTLGQGPEFLTYFQNEAQLEKSRLLSDRFSAERPKGSFSTLEIQRTEQGDSAMYLCASSGRAAGELSRDQPQHFGDGTRLSIL.

The gene calls are TRBV29-1 and TRBJ2-1, with 7 bases matching TRBD1. Germline V gene lookup returns CDR1 SQVTM and CDR2 ANQGSEA. The V segment lost 5 bases and the J segment 3 bases; nucleotides outside the gene matches: 7. There are 14 residues in the CDR3. CDR3 sequence (DNA): TGCAGCGTTTTTTCGGGACAGTTCTACAATGAGCAGTTCTTC. Its protein is CSVFSGQFYNEQFF.

J is TRBJ2-7 and V is TRBV5-1; 12 positions match TRBD2. From germline, CDR1 is SGHRS and CDR2 YFSETQ. J lost 7 bases, V lost 5 bases, and 16 bases had no gene match. The length of the CDR3 is 17 residues. The DNA for the CDR3 is TGCGCCAGCAGGGAAGGGCAGAGGACTAGCGGGATTGAAGAGCAGTACTTC. It codes for CASREGQRTSGIEEQYF.

This chain connects TRBV6-5 to TRBJ1-5, with D unresolved. Germline loops: CDR1 MNHEY, CDR2 SVGAGI. This CDR3 has 14 residues. The V end was cut by 0 bases, the J end by 7 bases, with 10 bases between. CDR3 bases: TGTGCCAGCAGTTACTCCACATTTGGGCAGCCCCAGCATTTT. Protein product: CASSYSTFGQPQHF.

Many counts were recorded for this clonotype. The rearrangement uses TRBV5-1 and TRBJ2-7; D uncertain. Trimming removed 0 bases from V and 3 bases from J, with 7 bases in between. The CDR3 runs 13 residues. Germline lookup yields CDR1 SGHRS and CDR2 YFSETQ. The CDR3 sequence: CASSLEILYEQYF. The CDR3 DNA reads TGCGCCAGCAGCTTGGAAATTCTCTACGAGCAGTACTTC.

V gene TRBV5-1 combines with J gene TRBJ1-3, with 9 bases that match TRBD1. V shed 3 bases, J shed 0 bases, and the junction held 10 bases outside the gene matches. Germline values: CDR1 SGHRS, CDR2 YFSETQ. This CDR3 is built from 18 residues. The CDR3 region has the DNA TGCGCCAGCAGCTCCACGCCGGGACAGGGTAGCTCTGGAAACACCATATATTTT. This sequence encodes CASSSTPGQGSSGNTIYF.

This clonotype was found a few times. J is TRBJ1-5 and V is TRBV27; D is undetermined. This CDR3 comprises 14 residues. CDR1 MNHEY and CDR2 SMNVEV come from the germline V gene (reference sequence). The V end was cut by 5 bases, the J end by 2 bases, with 10 bases between. CDR3 in DNA: TGTGCCAGCAGTAACAGAGTTGGCAATCAGCCCCAGCATTTT. Encoded protein: CASSNRVGNQPQHF.

This clonotype was detected many times. The V gene is TRBV28, the J gene TRBJ1-2; D is ambiguous. This CDR3 comprises 14 residues. Germline V gene sequence: CDR1 MDHEN, CDR2 SYDVKM. Between the trimmed V and J ends, which lost 3 bases and 4 bases, there was a span of 12 bases. CDR3 coding DNA: TGTGCCAGCAGTTTTGTCCAGTTCCTCTATGGCTACACCTTC. Amino acids: CASSFVQFLYGYTF.

This clonotype was counted ten times or more. The chain recombines TRBV6-5 with TRBJ2-7; 7 bases map to TRBD1. From germline, CDR1 is MNHEY and CDR2 SVGAGI. This CDR3 spans 15 amino acids. With V trimmed by 0 bases and J by 0 bases, 2 bases remained unmatched. The chain's CDR3 is CASSYSGDSSYEQYF. For the CDR3, the DNA is TGTGCCAGCAGTTACTCGGGGGACAGCTCCTACGAGCAGTACTTC.

The sample holds a few counts of this clonotype. The chain employs TRBV19 and TRBJ1-6; no definite D call. Germline V lookup: CDR1 LNHDA, CDR2 SQIVND (reference sequence). The germline V and J ends were trimmed by 2 bases and 5 bases, with 10 bases remaining between them. The CDR3 has 15 residues. CDR3 DNA: TGTGCCAGTAGTATAAGGTGGCCAGATAATTCACCCCTCCACTTT. It yields the protein CASSIRWPDNSPLHF.

This clonotype was seen more than once but under ten times. V gene TRBV9 combines with J gene TRBJ2-7; 10 bases are a match to TRBD2. Per germline, CDR1 SGDLS and CDR2 YYNGEE. The CDR3 loop spans 14 amino acids. V trimming: 2 bases; J trimming: 7 bases; junction bases outside the gene matches: 6. DNA of the CDR3: TGTGCCAGCAGCGTCGGACTAGCGGAGATAGAGCAGTACTTC. This sequence encodes CASSVGLAEIEQYF.

This clonotype has a count of ten or more. The chain is built from TRBV29-1 and TRBJ2-2; D perhaps matches TRBD1 (6 bases). CDR1 and CDR2 (germline): SQVTM, ANQGSEA. The CDR3 runs 16 residues. The V end lost 6 bases, the J end lost 6 bases, and 23 bases lay between the germline ends. CDR3 amino acids: CSVATYRDYRPGELFF. The DNA of the CDR3 is TGCAGCGTGGCTACGTACAGGGATTATCGTCCCGGGGAGCTGTTTTTT.

This clonotype was counted many times. The chain employs TRBV7-6 and TRBJ2-5, with 8 bases identical to TRBD2. Germline V CDR1 and CDR2: SGHVS, FNYEAQ. With V trimmed by 5 bases and J by 2 bases, 7 bases remained unmatched. The CDR3 contains 15 residues. The CDR3 bases are TGTGCCAGCAGCCCGGAACTAGCGGATCAAGAGACCCAGTACTTC. Its translation is CASSPELADQETQYF.

Concerning this clonotype itself: Possible read error: a much larger clone is one base away. This rearrangement joins TRBV7-3 to TRBJ2-6; TRBD1 matches 12 bases. This CDR3 is built from 19 residues. Germline V gene data show CDR1 as SGHTA and CDR2 as FQGTGA. The CDR3 sequence is CASSLTGTGGHSGANVQTF. CDR3 DNA: TGTGCCAGCAGCTTAACCGGGACAGGGGGCCACTCTGGGGCCAACGTCCAGACTTTC.

In its sample, this clonotype was seen many times. The chain links TRBV20-1 to TRBJ2-2; no clear D. Germline V gene data show CDR1 as DFQATT and CDR2 as SNEGSKA (reference sequence). CDR3 length: 13 amino acids. Trimming cost V 0 bases and J 3 bases, with 5 bases left between them. As DNA, the CDR3 is TGCAGTGCTAGAGATCAGGACACCGGGGAGCTGTTTTTT. Its translation is CSARDQDTGELFF.

This clonotype showed up just a few times. The chain links TRBV5-1 to TRBJ1-1, with 12 nucleotides matching TRBD1. The CDR3 totals 17 residues. Trimming took 6 bases from V and 2 from J; bases not matched to a gene: 11. Germline V gives CDR1 SGHRS, CDR2 YFSETQ. In DNA, the CDR3 is TGCGCCAGCACCCTACCGGGACAGGGGGCGAGCAACACTGAAGCTTTCTTT. It is translated as CASTLPGQGASNTEAFF.